Included here is one T cell receptor (beta chain) sequence, with context. The antigen remains undetermined. Nominally healthy donors provided the samples, though records likely missed some immune exposures. The data stem from a study of cytomegalovirus exposure and HLA in healthy donors. Broader study findings: A later analysis showed TCR association rates differing by HLA locus, peaking at DRB1 and lowest at HLA-C. Presence/absence analyses assumed roughly uniform sequencing depth across donors.

The PCR used 60 Vbeta and 13 Jbeta primers. TCRdb's copy holds only in-frame clones and misses some; the assay was immunoSEQ multiplex PCR. The sample lists 120,000 or so clones, approximately 80% occurring once. Germline CDR1 is MNHEY and CDR2 is SVGAGI. This CDR3 has 15 residues. The junction had 7 bases not matched to a gene; V was cut back by 4 bases and J by 2 bases. The chain employs TRBV6-5 and TRBJ2-5; 7 nucleotides match TRBD2. The sequence was collected from a woman in her thirties or forties in good health and CMV-seronegative. The sequenced sample was PBMCs. CDR3 amino acids: CASSLGGGPQETQYF. In DNA, the CDR3 is TGTGCCAGCAGTTTGGGGGGAGGGCCTCAAGAGACCCAGTACTTC.